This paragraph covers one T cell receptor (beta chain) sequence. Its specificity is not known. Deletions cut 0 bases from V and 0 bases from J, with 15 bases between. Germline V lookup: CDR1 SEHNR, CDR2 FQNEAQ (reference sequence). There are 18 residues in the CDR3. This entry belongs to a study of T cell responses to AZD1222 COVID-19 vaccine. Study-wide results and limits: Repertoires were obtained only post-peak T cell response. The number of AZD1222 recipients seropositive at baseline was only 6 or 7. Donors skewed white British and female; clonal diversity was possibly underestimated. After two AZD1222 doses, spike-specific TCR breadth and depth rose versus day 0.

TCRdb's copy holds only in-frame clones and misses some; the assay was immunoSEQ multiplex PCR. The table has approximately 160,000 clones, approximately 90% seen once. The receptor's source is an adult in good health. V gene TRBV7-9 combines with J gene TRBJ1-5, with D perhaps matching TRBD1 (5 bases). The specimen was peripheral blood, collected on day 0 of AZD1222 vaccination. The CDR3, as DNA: TGTGCCAGCAGCTTAGCTGGGCAGGGACGGGATAGCAATCAGCCCCAGCATTTT. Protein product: CASSLAGQGRDSNQPQHF.